Following are 18 T cell receptor beta chains from one sample sequenced in a study of shared clonotypes between healthy human individuals. Clones were read by immunoSEQ multiplex PCR, and TCRdb kept only the in-frame ones, dropping some. The sample holds approximately 470,000 clones, around 73% seen once. Source material: PBMCs. These receptors were taken from a woman in her forties in good health. Some clones in this sample may be carry-over from other donors' samples.

As regards this clone: This likely reflects a read error, since a far larger clone is one base away. The chain uses TRBV1 and TRBJ1-1; the table's D gene call, TRBD1, was not cross checked with the DNA. TRBV1 is a listed pseudogene. This CDR3 comprises 15 residues. CDR3 bases: TGCACCAGCAGCCAAGAAGACAGGGAGAACACTGAATCTTTCTTT. It encodes CTSSQEDRENTESFF.

The V call is TRBV5-6, the J call TRBJ2-5, with 16 nucleotides matching TRBD2. This CDR3 region has 17 residues. With V trimmed by 4 bases and J by 0 bases, 3 bases remained unmatched. CDR1 SGHDT and CDR2 YYEEEE come from the germline V gene. This chain's CDR3 is CASSKGLAGGYQETQYF. In nucleotides, the CDR3 is TGTGCCAGCAGCAAGGGACTAGCGGGGGGGTACCAAGAGACCCAGTACTTC.

The chain is built from TRBV5-1 and TRBJ2-7; 7 bases align to TRBD1. The length of the CDR3 is 16 residues. J was trimmed by 0 bases and V by 4 bases; bases with no gene match: 10. Germline V lookup: CDR1 SGHRS, CDR2 YFSETQ. CDR3 DNA sequence: TGCGCCAGCAGCGGAATGGACAGGACCTTCTCCTACGAGCAGTACTTC. It is translated as CASSGMDRTFSYEQYF.

The V call is TRBV7-2, the J call TRBJ1-2; 7 positions match TRBD1. There are 13 residues in the CDR3. The ends lost 5 bases at V and 7 bases at J; junction bases unmatched: 7. The germline V gene has CDR1 SGHTA and CDR2 FQGNSA. DNA of the CDR3: TGTGCCAGCAGCCCCCTGACAGGGATTGGCTACACCTTC. Translated, it gives CASSPLTGIGYTF.

The chain is built from TRBV28 and TRBJ2-2; D gene unclear. The V and J ends lost 10 bases and 6 bases respectively, with 12 bases between them. CDR1 and CDR2 (germline): MDHEN, SYDVKM. CDR3 length: 12 residues. The CDR3 coding sequence is TGTGCCACCTCAGAGTCGTCCGGGGAGCTGTTTTTT. This gives the protein CATSESSGELFF.

The J gene is TRBJ2-7, the V gene TRBV11-3; TRBD1 matches at 11 bases. Germline CDR1 is SGHNT and CDR2 is YENEEA. The CDR3 runs 15 residues. Trimming cost V 6 bases and J 1 base; bases outside gene matches: 5. The CDR3 here is CASSSGQGASYEQYF. CDR3 in DNA: TGTGCCAGCAGTTCCGGACAGGGGGCTTCCTACGAGCAGTACTTC. Filled out from reference TRBV11-3 and TRBJ2-7, the complete variable domain reads EAGVVQSPRYKIIEKKQPVAFWCNPISGHNTLYWYLQNLGQGPELLIRYENEEAVDDSQLPKDRFSAERLKGVDSTLKIQPAELGDSAVYLCASSSGQGASYEQYFGPGTRLTVT.

CDR3 DNA sequence: TGTGCCACCAGCAGAGATGAGGGACAGTTATACGAGCAGTACTTC. Amino acids: CATSRDEGQLYEQYF. The chain uses TRBV15 and TRBJ2-7; 7 nucleotides align to TRBD1. With 0 bases clipped from V and 4 bases from J, the junction kept 6 bases outside the gene matches. Germline CDR1 reads LNHNV; CDR2 reads YYDKDF (reference sequence). The CDR3 runs 15 residues.

The chain recombines TRBV7-6 with TRBJ2-7; D perhaps matches TRBD2 (5 bases). Trimming removed 2 bases at V and 6 bases at J, with 17 bases between. CDR1 and CDR2 (germline): SGHVS, FNYEAQ. The CDR3 has 15 residues. CDR3 amino acids: CASSLTTGVGIEQYF. CDR3 coding DNA: TGTGCCAGCAGCTTAACTACCGGGGTGGGAATCGAGCAGTACTTC.

The table lists this clone with many counts. Other DNA sequences of this sample code for an identical CDR3. The chain links TRBV30 to TRBJ1-1, with no clear D. V shed 0 bases and J shed 1 base, with 15 bases lying between them. Germline CDR1 is GTSNPN and CDR2 is SVGIG (reference sequence). The CDR3 runs to 16 residues. The CDR3 DNA reads TGTGCCTGGAGTGTACCGTCCCCTTCGGGGAACACTGAAGCTTTCTTT. Protein sequence: CAWSVPSPSGNTEAFF.

This rearrangement joins TRBV5-4 to TRBJ2-2; TRBD2 matches 14 bases. V gave up 4 bases and J gave up 6 bases; unmatched junction bases: 5. CDR1 is SGHNT, CDR2 YYREEE, per germline (reference sequence). The CDR3 is 16 residues long. The CDR3 nucleotides are TGTGCCAGCAGCACTGGGACTAGCGGGAGCTCCGGGGAGCTGTTTTTT. Residues: CASSTGTSGSSGELFF. Drawing the rest from reference TRBV5-4 and TRBJ2-2, the complete variable domain is ETGVTQSPTHLIKTRGQQVTLRCSSQSGHNTVSWYQQALGQGPQFIFQYYREEENGRGNFPPRFSGLQFPNYSSELNVNALELDDSALYLCASSTGTSGSSGELFFGEGSRLTVL.

The rearrangement joins TRBV7-6 to TRBJ2-7; 8 nucleotides match TRBD2. Trimming at V came to 5 bases and at J to 5 bases, leaving 11 bases not matched to a gene. There are 15 residues in the CDR3. Per the germline V gene, CDR1 is SGHVS and CDR2 is FNYEAQ. The CDR3 spells CASSPRPAGAHEQYF. The CDR3 nucleotides read TGTGCCAGCAGCCCCAGACCAGCGGGAGCCCACGAGCAGTACTTC.

The genes are TRBV7-3 and TRBJ2-3; 7 bases agree with TRBD2. Germline V gene data show CDR1 as SGHTA and CDR2 as FQGTGA. This CDR3 has 15 amino acids. V shed 3 bases and J 2 bases; nucleotides not matched to a gene: 5. CDR3 amino acids: CASSFSGTNTDTQYF. CDR3 bases: TGTGCCAGCAGCTTTTCCGGGACTAACACAGATACGCAGTATTTT.

The chain couples TRBV11-2 to TRBJ2-4, with D possibly being TRBD1 (6 bases). Germline V lookup: CDR1 SGHAT, CDR2 FQNNGV. This CDR3 is 13 amino acids long. V dropped 5 bases and J dropped 7 bases, with 12 bases sitting between them. The CDR3 here is CASSLGQWNIQYF. CDR3 nucleotides: TGTGCCAGCAGCCTAGGACAGTGGAACATTCAGTACTTC. The whole variable domain, filled in from reference TRBV11-2 and TRBJ2-4, reads EAGVAQSPRYKIIEKRQSVAFWCNPISGHATLYWYQQILGQGPKLLIQFQNNGVVDDSQLPKDRFSAERLKGVDSTLKIQPAKLEDSAVYLCASSLGQWNIQYFGAGTRLSVL.

The table lists this clone with a few counts. J is TRBJ1-5 and V is TRBV6-5; 8 nucleotides line up with TRBD1. The CDR3 spans 15 residues. V dropped 5 bases and J dropped 5; count of bases not matched to a gene: 8. Germline loops: CDR1 MNHEY, CDR2 SVGAGI. CDR3 bases: TGTGCCAGCAGTCCGGACAGGGTGGGGTATCAGCCCCAGCATTTT. Protein: CASSPDRVGYQPQHF.

This chain links TRBV23-1 with TRBJ2-1; tentative D call: TRBD1 (5 bases). Being an ORF, TRBV23-1 has a function that is uncertain. The V and J ends lost 7 bases and 0 bases respectively, with 10 bases between them. CDR3 size: 14 residues. DNA for the CDR3: TGCGCCAGCATAGGGGTTAGCTCCTACAATGAGCAGTTCTTC. As protein: CASIGVSSYNEQFF.

The V gene is TRBV11-3, the J gene TRBJ2-2; 8 nucleotides align to TRBD1. This CDR3 has 16 amino acids. Trimming took 5 bases from V and 1 from J; bases not matched to a gene: 6. In germline, CDR1 is SGHNT, CDR2 YENEEA. This CDR3 is CASSSTGTGNTGELFF. In nucleotides, the CDR3 is TGTGCCAGCAGCAGTACCGGGACAGGGAACACCGGGGAGCTGTTTTTT.

The chain is built from TRBV6-1 and TRBJ2-7; D is possibly TRBD2 (6 bases). V gave up 6 bases and J gave up 2 bases, with 17 bases separating them. Germline V gene lookup returns CDR1 MNHNS and CDR2 SASEGT. The CDR3 is 15 residues long. CDR3 protein: CASRGGVLLTYEQYF. The CDR3 region has the DNA TGTGCCAGCAGGGGGGGTGTGCTTCTCACCTACGAGCAGTACTTC.

The genes are TRBV30 and TRBJ2-7; 10 bases map to TRBD1. The CDR3 totals 13 residues. CDR1 and CDR2 from the germline V gene are GTSNPN and SVGIG (reference sequence). Losses at the gene ends were 3 bases for V and 7 bases for J; bases not matched to a gene: 6. This CDR3 is CAWSTGTGDEQYF. CDR3 DNA: TGTGCCTGGAGCACCGGGACAGGGGATGAGCAGTACTTC.